What follows are 12 T cell receptor beta chains derived from one specimen sequenced in a study of blood T cell repertoires in COVID-19. The method was immunoSEQ multiplex PCR; TCRdb's version includes in-frame clones alone and lacks a portion of them. The sample yields around 230,000 clones, roughly 83% seen once. Sequencing input: peripheral blood. The receptors shown here come from a woman aged 80 or over with acute or convalescent COVID-19.

The sample holds one count of this clone. Other DNA sequences within the sample encode an identical CDR3. The chain employs TRBV3-1 (or the pseudogene TRBV3-2) and TRBJ2-5; 7 nucleotides agree with TRBD2. The CDR3 is 14 amino acids. The trim removed 4 bases at V and 8 bases at J, leaving 10 bases unmatched. From germline, CDR1 is LGHDT and CDR2 YNNKEL (reference sequence). The CDR3 loop reads CASSPWGGGETQYF. CDR3 sequence (DNA): TGTGCCAGCAGCCCCTGGGGCGGGGGAGAAACCCAGTACTTC.

This clone is a singleton in its sample. This chain uses TRBV28 with TRBJ1-5; TRBD1 matches 8 bases. This CDR3 is 17 amino acids long. Germline trimming cut 5 bases from V and 1 base from J; bases unmatched to any gene: 10. CDR1 is MDHEN and CDR2 is SYDVKM in the germline V gene. DNA for the CDR3: TGTGCCAGCAGTCCCTCAGGGGGCCTGAGGAGCAATCAGCCCCAGCATTTT. Translating gives CASSPSGGLRSNQPQHF. The entire variable domain, with the rest obtained from reference TRBV28 and TRBJ1-5, is as follows: DVKVTQSSRYLVKRTGEKVFLECVQDMDHENMFWYRQDPGLGLRLIYFSYDVKMKEKGDIPEGYSVSREKKERFSLILESASTNQTSMYLCASSPSGGLRSNQPQHFGDGTRLSIL.

This chain uses TRBV2 with TRBJ2-2; D gene unclear. The length of the CDR3 is 15 residues. Germline V gene data show CDR1 as SNHLY and CDR2 as FYNNEI. Trimming cost V 2 bases and J 0 bases, with 7 bases left between them. The CDR3, as DNA: TGTGCCAGCAGTGAACGGGTTTCGAACACCGGGGAGCTGTTTTTT. This gives the protein CASSERVSNTGELFF.

The chain joins TRBV9 to TRBJ2-4; 11 bases are a match to TRBD2. V shed 0 bases and J 10 bases; nucleotides not matched to a gene: 3. Germline V CDR1 and CDR2: SGDLS, YYNGEE. CDR3 length: 14 residues. The CDR3 DNA reads as TGTGCCAGCAGCGTAGATGTAGCGGGGGGGATTCAGTACTTC. Its translation is CASSVDVAGGIQYF. Variable domain in full (rest from reference TRBV9 and TRBJ2-4): DSGVTQTPKHLITATGQRVTLRCSPRSGDLSVYWYQQSLDQGLQFLIQYYNGEERAKGNILERFSAQQFPDLHSELNLSSLELGDSALYFCASSVDVAGGIQYFGAGTRLSVL.

This clone was counted once. The chain links TRBV28 to TRBJ1-1; D remains unclear. Trimming left V 2 bases short and J 6 bases short, with 10 bases between. Germline-derived CDR1 and CDR2 are MDHEN and SYDVKM. This CDR3 has 13 amino acids. CDR3 nucleotides: TGTGCCAGCAGTTTACACCCGGCGGCTGAAGCTTTCTTT. Translating gives CASSLHPAAEAFF.

The chain has TRBV19 and TRBJ2-1; 10 bases agree with TRBD2. The CDR3 length is 15 residues. V dropped 0 bases and J dropped 15; count of bases not matched to a gene: 11. Germline V gene data show CDR1 as LNHDA and CDR2 as SQIVND (reference sequence). The CDR3 here is CASSIDRRLAGALFF. CDR3 nucleotide sequence: TGTGCCAGTAGTATAGATCGACGGCTAGCGGGGGCCCTGTTCTTC. The entire variable domain, with the rest obtained from reference TRBV19 and TRBJ2-1, is as follows: DGGITQSPKYLFRKEGQNVTLSCEQNLNHDAMYWYRQDPGQGLRLIYYSQIVNDFQKGDIAEGYSVSREKKESFPLTVTSAQKNPTAFYLCASSIDRRLAGALFFGPGTRLTVL.

This clone was detected once. This sequence joins TRBV5-4 and TRBJ2-1; 10 bases are a match to TRBD2. V trimming: 5 bases; J trimming: 6 bases; junction bases outside the gene matches: 8. This CDR3 region has 15 residues. Looked up from germline, CDR1 is SGHNT and CDR2 is YYREEE (reference sequence). The CDR3 is CASRPGTSAGNEQFF. The DNA for the CDR3 is TGTGCCAGCAGACCCGGGACTAGCGCTGGCAATGAGCAGTTCTTC. Supplemented by reference TRBV5-4 and TRBJ2-1, the full variable domain reads ETGVTQSPTHLIKTRGQQVTLRCSSQSGHNTVSWYQQALGQGPQFIFQYYREEENGRGNFPPRFSGLQFPNYSSELNVNALELDDSALYLCASRPGTSAGNEQFFGPGTRLTVL.

The chain links TRBV7-3 to TRBJ1-2, with TRBD1 as a possible D gene (6 bases). The CDR3 length is 13 residues. Trimming took off 1 base at V and 6 bases at J, with 9 bases between the two ends. Germline-derived CDR1 and CDR2 are SGHTA and FQGTGA. The CDR3: CASSLRGRDGYTF. As DNA, the CDR3 is TGTGCCAGCAGCTTAAGGGGGCGGGATGGCTACACCTTC.

This CDR3 is CASSYRGGTGYGYTF. CDR3 bases: TGTGCCAGCAGTTACCGAGGGGGCACTGGCTATGGCTACACCTTC. The chain links TRBV6-5 to TRBJ1-2; TRBD1 matches 7 bases. Losses at the gene ends were 2 bases for V and 4 bases for J; bases not matched to a gene: 7. CDR3 length: 15 amino acids. The germline gives CDR1 MNHEY, CDR2 SVGAGI.

This chain uses TRBV18 with TRBJ1-6; unclear D gene. The CDR3 loop spans 14 amino acids. Per the germline V gene, CDR1 is KGHSH and CDR2 is LQKENI. V was trimmed by 3 bases and J by 11 bases, leaving 14 bases between them. CDR3 nucleotides: TGTGCCAGCTCACCCGAAGAGGGTTCAACACCCCTCCACTTT. Its protein is CASSPEEGSTPLHF. Looking up the rest from reference TRBV18 and TRBJ1-6 gives the full variable domain: NAGVMQNPRHLVRRRGQEARLRCSPMKGHSHVYWYRQLPEEGLKFMVYLQKENIIDESGMPKERFSAEFPKEGPSILRIQQVVRGDSAAYFCASSPEEGSTPLHFGNGTRLTVT.

A note on this clone: This same CDR3 is encoded by further DNA sequences in the sample. The genes are TRBV7-9 and TRBJ2-7, with D maybe TRBD2 (5 bases). Deletions cut 5 bases from V and 4 bases from J, with 9 bases between. CDR3 size: 12 residues. The germline gives CDR1 SEHNR, CDR2 FQNEAQ (reference sequence). The CDR3 DNA reads TGTGCCAGCAGCCCCCGGGGATACGAGCAGTACTTC. Amino acids: CASSPRGYEQYF.

The rearrangement links TRBV30 to TRBJ2-6; D remains unclear. The CDR3 has 13 amino acids. From germline, CDR1 is GTSNPN and CDR2 SVGIG (reference sequence). Trimming left V 6 bases short and J 4 bases short, with 10 bases between. The DNA for the CDR3 is TGTGCCTGCCCAGGCTCAGGGGCCAACGTCCTGACTTTC. Translated, it gives CACPGSGANVLTF.